Below, 21 T cell receptor beta chains from the same sample are listed, as sequenced in a study of molecular identifiers for immune sequencing clone quantification. TCRdb re-called the PCR reads with MiXCR, one entry per CDR3 protein. The sample holds some 320,000 distinct CDR3 sequences, about a fifth seen once. The sequenced material came from naive CD8+ T cells from blood, with Jurkat cell RNA spiked in. Sample subset: FACS-sorted CD8+CD4-CCR7+CD45RA+ naive T cells. Every receptor here comes from a human donor in good health. Some libraries in this study had Jurkat cell RNA spiked in.

In its sample, this clonotype was seen a few times. The chain uses TRBV11-2 and TRBJ2-7; no reliable D call. Germline assignment: CDR1 SGHAT and CDR2 FQNNGV. CDR3 length: 15 amino acids. V was shortened by 2 bases and J by 3 bases, with 14 bases between the two germline ends. In DNA, the CDR3 is TGTGCCAGCAGCTTACGCCAGGTTCATGGCTACGAGCAGTACTTC. Amino acids: CASSLRQVHGYEQYF.

About this clonotype: This could be a read error, since a much larger clone is one nucleotide away. The CDR3 end shows no conserved phenylalanine or tryptophan, and so a read error is likely. The chain couples TRBV29-1 to TRBJ2-2; no reliable D call. Trimming removed 4 bases from V and 5 bases from J, with 17 bases in between. Looked up from germline, CDR1 is SQVTM and CDR2 is ANQGSEA. The length of the CDR3 is 15 residues. The CDR3 DNA reads TGCAGCGTTGTTATCGGTCTACCAGCTACCGGGGAGCTGTTTTTG. Translating it yields CSVVIGLPATGELFL.

This clonotype was recorded a few times. The chain is built from TRBV12-3 or TRBV12-4 and TRBJ2-3, with TRBD1 as a possible D gene (5 bases). The V end was cut by 2 bases, the J end by 3 bases, with 9 bases between. This CDR3 comprises 14 residues. The CDR3 bases are TGTGCCAGCAGTTTATGGACAAATACAGATACGCAGTATTTT. Translated: CASSLWTNTDTQYF.

This clonotype was picked up many times. V is TRBV5-4 and J is TRBJ2-7; 7 nucleotides match TRBD2. CDR1 and CDR2 (germline): SGHNT, YYREEE (reference sequence). This CDR3 is 14 amino acids long. The V gene end was trimmed by 4 bases and the J gene end by 3 bases; junction bases not matched to a gene: 7. The CDR3 DNA reads TGTGCCAGCAGCACCTGGGGGAGGGGCTACGAGCAGTACTTC. Protein sequence: CASSTWGRGYEQYF. The variable domain in full, with the rest retrieved from reference TRBV5-4 and TRBJ2-7, is ETGVTQSPTHLIKTRGQQVTLRCSSQSGHNTVSWYQQALGQGPQFIFQYYREEENGRGNFPPRFSGLQFPNYSSELNVNALELDDSALYLCASSTWGRGYEQYFGPGTRLTVT.

The chain combines TRBV9 with TRBJ2-5; D gene unclear. This CDR3 is built from 13 residues. Deletions cut 0 bases from V and 5 bases from J, with 8 bases between. The V gene's germline CDR1 is SGDLS and CDR2 YYNGEE. In nucleotides, the CDR3 is TGTGCCAGCAGCGTAGGAGGAGTGGAGACCCAGTACTTC. Translated, it gives CASSVGGVETQYF.

This clonotype was counted ten times or more. The chain couples TRBV5-8 to TRBJ2-5, with D maybe TRBD1 (5 bases). CDR3 length: 15 residues. CDR1 is SGHTS and CDR2 is YDEGEE in the germline V gene. Trimming stripped 5 bases from V and 2 bases from J, with 16 bases between. The CDR3 sequence is CASSPGVRDQETQYF. CDR3 in DNA: TGTGCCAGCAGTCCCGGTGTCAGGGATCAAGAGACCCAGTACTTC.

This clonotype was observed a few times. The chain joins TRBV27 to TRBJ2-1, with TRBD1 matching over 9 bases. J gave up 3 bases and V 8 bases, and 8 bases lay outside the gene matches. The CDR3 contains 15 residues. The germline gives CDR1 MNHEY, CDR2 SMNVEV (reference sequence). As DNA, the CDR3 is TGTGCCAGCGTTGCACGGGGACAGGGCTACAATGAGCAGTTCTTC. It specifies CASVARGQGYNEQFF.

With respect to this clonotype: A much larger clone sits a single nucleotide away, making a read error possible. J is TRBJ2-6 and V is TRBV12-3 or TRBV12-4, with D perhaps TRBD2 (5 bases). This CDR3 region has 15 residues. Trimming took 5 bases from V and 2 from J, leaving 10 bases between them. The CDR3 nucleotides read TGTGCCAGCAGTCCTGACGGGACTGGGGCCAACGTCCTGACTTTC. It is translated as CASSPDGTGANVLTF.

Comment on this clonotype: Given a much more abundant clone one base away, this may be a read error. V gene TRBV13 combines with J gene TRBJ1-4; 7 nucleotides align to TRBD1. This CDR3 comprises 13 residues. Germline assignment: CDR1 PRHDT and CDR2 FYEKMQ (reference sequence). V gave up 4 bases and J gave up 13 bases; unmatched junction bases: 9. The CDR3 region is CASSSGGRRRLFF. The DNA of the CDR3 is TGTGCCAGCAGCTCAGGGGGGCGACGAAGACTGTTTTTT.

The table lists this clonotype with many counts. The chain has TRBV7-9 and TRBJ2-3, with 12 bases identical to TRBD1. The CDR3 contains 17 residues. CDR1 SEHNR and CDR2 FQNEAQ come from the germline V gene (reference sequence). V lost 5 bases, J lost 4 bases, and 10 bases stayed unmatched. The CDR3 is CASSQPRDRGPSDTQYF. As DNA, the CDR3 is TGTGCCAGCAGCCAGCCCCGGGACAGGGGGCCATCAGATACGCAGTATTTT. Variable domain in full (rest from reference TRBV7-9 and TRBJ2-3): DTGVSQNPRHKITKRGQNVTFRCDPISEHNRLYWYRQTLGQGPEFLTYFQNEAQLEKSRLLSDRFSAERPKGSFSTLEIQRTEQGDSAMYLCASSQPRDRGPSDTQYFGPGTRLTVL.

This clonotype turned up a few times. This chain connects TRBV4-1 to TRBJ1-5, with TRBD1 identical over 7 bases. This CDR3 spans 16 amino acids. CDR1 is MGHRA and CDR2 is YSYEKL in the germline V gene. J lost 3 bases, V lost 4 bases, and 9 bases had no gene match. The CDR3 DNA reads TGCGCCAGCAGCCGCGGGACAGCCCTCGACAATCAGCCCCAGCATTTT. Its translation: CASSRGTALDNQPQHF.

This clonotype was observed many times. The rearrangement uses TRBV2 and TRBJ1-5, with 7 bases matching TRBD1. The CDR3 consists of 16 residues. The trim removed 7 bases at V and 4 bases at J, leaving 13 bases unmatched. Per the germline V gene, CDR1 is SNHLY and CDR2 is FYNNEI. The CDR3 nucleotides read TGTGCCAGCAAAGGGACAGCTCACCTACAAAATCAGCCCCAGCATTTT. It yields the protein CASKGTAHLQNQPQHF.

This clonotype appeared many times. This chain uses TRBV6-1 with TRBJ2-3; 7 bases fit TRBD1. This CDR3 is built from 17 residues. Germline V CDR1 and CDR2: MNHNS, SASEGT. V lost 0 bases, J lost 2 bases, and 8 bases stayed unmatched. The CDR3 coding sequence is TGTGCCAGCAGTGAAGCCGCAGGGGGTCAGGACACAGATACGCAGTATTTT. It encodes CASSEAAGGQDTDTQYF.

This clonotype was found many times. The chain has TRBV6-5 and TRBJ2-7; TRBD1 aligns across 9 bases. Per the germline V gene, CDR1 is MNHEY and CDR2 is SVGAGI. Unmatched junction bases numbered 5, after V lost 4 bases and J lost 4 bases. The CDR3 runs 14 residues. The CDR3 DNA sequence: TGTGCCAGCAGTTTCCAGACAGGGGGATACGAGCAGTACTTC. The encoded protein is CASSFQTGGYEQYF.

This clonotype was counted ten times or more. The rearrangement links TRBV9 to TRBJ1-4; maybe TRBD1 (6 bases). Germline V gene lookup returns CDR1 SGDLS and CDR2 YYNGEE. Trimming stripped 0 bases from V and 8 bases from J, with 14 bases between. The CDR3 has 15 residues. The CDR3 DNA reads TGTGCCAGCAGCGTAGCTTCGGGGGCGCACGAAAAACTGTTTTTT. Its protein product is CASSVASGAHEKLFF.

This clonotype was detected a few times. The chain joins TRBV27 to TRBJ2-2; D may be TRBD1 (5 bases). Trimming shortened V by 1 base and J by 6 bases, and 12 bases separated the two germline ends. Germline V gives CDR1 MNHEY, CDR2 SMNVEV (reference sequence). CDR3 length: 15 amino acids. The CDR3 reads CASSLLGGASGELFF. The CDR3 bases are TGTGCCAGCAGTTTATTGGGTGGGGCCTCCGGGGAGCTGTTTTTT.

This clonotype was found many times. The chain links TRBV28 to TRBJ2-7; the D gene is possibly TRBD2 (6 bases). CDR1 is MDHEN and CDR2 is SYDVKM in the germline V gene. The CDR3 length is 16 residues. V shed 3 bases and J shed 6 bases, with 21 bases lying between them. Written as DNA, the CDR3 is TGTGCCAGCAGTTTCTGGCTGACAGAAAACGGGGGCGAGCAGTACTTC. This gives the protein CASSFWLTENGGEQYF.

This sequence joins TRBV27 and TRBJ2-7, with 8 nucleotides matching TRBD1. Unmatched junction bases numbered 12, after V lost 1 base and J lost 7 bases. CDR3 length: 16 amino acids. Germline CDR1 reads MNHEY; CDR2 reads SMNVEV (reference sequence). This chain's CDR3 is CASSLLAGTYRGEQYF. For the CDR3, the DNA is TGTGCCAGCAGTTTATTGGCAGGCACCTACAGGGGGGAGCAGTACTTC.

Comment on this clonotype: This may arise from a read error, as a much more abundant clone is one base away. V and J are TRBV24-1 and TRBJ2-1, with 10 bases that match TRBD1. The CDR3 has 14 residues. Germline CDR1 reads KGHDR; CDR2 reads SFDVKD. The CDR3 nucleotides are TGTGCCGCCAGCACCGGACAGGGGGTCAATGAGCAGTTCTTC. Protein sequence: CAASTGQGVNEQFF.

There are a few counts of this clonotype. A clone one base away is much larger, so this may be a read error. This rearrangement joins TRBV7-2 to TRBJ1-1; D is ambiguous. CDR3 length: 14 residues. The germline V gene has CDR1 SGHTA and CDR2 FQGNSA. V lost 1 base and J 5 bases, leaving 11 bases between the germline ends. In DNA, the CDR3 is TGTGCCAGCAGCTTAGGGTGGCCGGGGACTGAAGCTTTCTTT. It codes for CASSLGWPGTEAFF.

This clonotype has at least ten counts. This chain links TRBV5-1 with TRBJ2-5; D is possibly TRBD2 (5 bases). Germline CDR1 SGHRS, CDR2 YFSETQ. Trimming left V 4 bases short and J 2 bases short, with 9 bases between. The CDR3 has 13 residues. The CDR3 sequence is CASSDDYQETQYF. In DNA, the CDR3 is TGCGCCAGCAGCGACGACTATCAAGAGACCCAGTACTTC. Full variable domain (missing parts from reference TRBV5-1 and TRBJ2-5): KAGVTQTPRYLIKTRGQQVTLSCSPISGHRSVSWYQQTPGQGLQFLFEYFSETQRNKGNFPGRFSGRQFSNSRSEMNVSTLELGDSALYLCASSDDYQETQYFGPGTRLLVL.